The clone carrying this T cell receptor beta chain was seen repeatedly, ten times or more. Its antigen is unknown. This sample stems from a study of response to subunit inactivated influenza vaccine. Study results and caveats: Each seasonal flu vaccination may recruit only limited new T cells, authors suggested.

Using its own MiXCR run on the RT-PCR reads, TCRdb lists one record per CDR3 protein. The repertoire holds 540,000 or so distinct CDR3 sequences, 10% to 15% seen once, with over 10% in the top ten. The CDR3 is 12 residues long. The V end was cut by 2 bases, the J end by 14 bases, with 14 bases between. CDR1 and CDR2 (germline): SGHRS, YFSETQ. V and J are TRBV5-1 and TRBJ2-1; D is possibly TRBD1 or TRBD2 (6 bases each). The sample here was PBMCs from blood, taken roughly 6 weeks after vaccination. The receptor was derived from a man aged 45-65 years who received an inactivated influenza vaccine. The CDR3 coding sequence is TGCGCCAGCAGCTTTGGCGGGGCAGGGGAGTTCTTC. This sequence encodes CASSFGGAGEFF. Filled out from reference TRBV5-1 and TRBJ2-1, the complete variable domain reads KAGVTQTPRYLIKTRGQQVTLSCSPISGHRSVSWYQQTPGQGLQFLFEYFSETQRNKGNFPGRFSGRQFSNSRSEMNVSTLELGDSALYLCASSFGGAGEFFGPGTRLTVL.